This is a list of T cell receptor beta chains from one sample in a study of Ad26.COV2.S vaccination and SARS-CoV-2 variants. Clones were sequenced by immunoSEQ multiplex PCR, and TCRdb holds only the in-frame ones, with some missing. The table has hundreds of thousands of clones, roughly 90% seen once. Sequences were derived from peripheral blood, sampled in a trial of Ad26.COV2.S vaccine versus placebo. These receptors came from a person aged 18-65 years who received the Ad26.COV2.S COVID-19 vaccine or a placebo. Each CDR3 is given with its conserved first and last residue. Fields, in order: clone size, V gene, J gene, CDR3 protein. Expanded clones get a size class; other rows say once, few or many, or leave the size out.

clone size: .; V gene: TRBV18; J gene: TRBJ2-3; CDR3 protein: CASSPRTASVTDTQYF
clone size: .; V gene: TRBV11-3; J gene: TRBJ2-1; CDR3 protein: CASSLGEGVYNEQFF
clone size: .; V gene: TRBV12-3/TRBV12-4; J gene: TRBJ1-1; CDR3 protein: CASSPTGNEAFF
clone size: .; V gene: TRBV19; J gene: TRBJ2-1; CDR3 protein: CASSTRQGVYNEQFF
clone size: .; V gene: TRBV7-9; J gene: TRBJ2-1; CDR3 protein: CASSPDRNNEQFF
clone size: .; V gene: TRBV5-4; J gene: TRBJ2-4; CDR3 protein: CASSAFHIQYF
clone size: .; V gene: TRBV19; J gene: TRBJ2-7; CDR3 protein: CASSLAGQGKSYEQYF
clone size: .; V gene: TRBV6-4; J gene: TRBJ1-2; CDR3 protein: CASSLTGGEGYTF
clone size: .; V gene: TRBV5-1; J gene: TRBJ2-6; CDR3 protein: CASSLWQGLSGANVLTF
clone size: .; V gene: TRBV18; J gene: TRBJ1-4; CDR3 protein: CASSPGDRGRFEKLFF
clone size: .; V gene: TRBV19; J gene: TRBJ2-1; CDR3 protein: CASRMTSDNKEQFF
clone size: .; V gene: TRBV3-1/TRBV3-2; J gene: TRBJ1-5; CDR3 protein: CASSLGSGSRQPQHF
clone size: .; V gene: TRBV12-5; J gene: TRBJ2-2; CDR3 protein: CASGLWVTNTGELFF
clone size: .; V gene: TRBV20-1; J gene: TRBJ2-7; CDR3 protein: CSARGQGKQYF
clone size: once; V gene: TRBV7-8; J gene: TRBJ2-5; CDR3 protein: CASSLDGRIEETQYF
clone size: .; V gene: TRBV7-2; J gene: TRBJ2-3; CDR3 protein: CASSSRGFQGTDTQYF
clone size: .; V gene: TRBV7-3; J gene: TRBJ1-5; CDR3 protein: CASSLEEGQPQHF
clone size: .; V gene: TRBV4-2; J gene: TRBJ2-2; CDR3 protein: CASSQFKGLENTGELFF
clone size: .; V gene: TRBV6-6; J gene: TRBJ1-2; CDR3 protein: CASSSSRQGTSYTF
clone size: .; V gene: TRBV19; J gene: TRBJ1-1; CDR3 protein: CASSIEVRMNTEAFF
clone size: .; V gene: TRBV9; J gene: TRBJ2-7; CDR3 protein: CASSVGTVPYEQYF
clone size: .; V gene: TRBV10-3; J gene: TRBJ2-1; CDR3 protein: CAISGGGAPNEQFF
clone size: .; V gene: TRBV12-3/TRBV12-4; J gene: TRBJ1-6; CDR3 protein: CASSSGFPPLHF
clone size: .; V gene: TRBV3-1/TRBV3-2; J gene: TRBJ1-2; CDR3 protein: CASSQHYGYGYTF
clone size: .; V gene: TRBV20-1; J gene: TRBJ2-5; CDR3 protein: CSSGSQGTQYF
clone size: once; V gene: TRBV6-2/TRBV6-3; J gene: TRBJ2-7; CDR3 protein: CASSLAGGSSYEQYF
clone size: .; V gene: TRBV7-3; J gene: TRBJ1-3; CDR3 protein: CASSLGGSGNTIYF
clone size: .; V gene: TRBV6-6; J gene: TRBJ1-5; CDR3 protein: CASSPPANQPQHF
clone size: .; V gene: TRBV6-2/TRBV6-3; J gene: TRBJ1-2; CDR3 protein: CASSPPQGAYYGYTF
clone size: .; V gene: TRBV19; J gene: TRBJ1-3; CDR3 protein: CASSFQSSGNTIYF
clone size: .; V gene: TRBV3-1/TRBV3-2; J gene: TRBJ2-3; CDR3 protein: CASSQGPEVRWDTQYF
clone size: .; V gene: TRBV6-5; J gene: TRBJ1-1; CDR3 protein: CASTLEGAWDTEAFF
clone size: .; V gene: TRBV3-1/TRBV3-2; J gene: TRBJ2-1; CDR3 protein: CASSKDRNNEQFF
clone size: .; V gene: TRBV7-2; J gene: TRBJ1-2; CDR3 protein: CASSLRGGYTF
clone size: .; V gene: TRBV7-2; J gene: TRBJ1-1; CDR3 protein: CASSLNWGSTEAFF
clone size: .; V gene: TRBV6-5; J gene: TRBJ2-7; CDR3 protein: CASSYEGSYEQYF
clone size: few; V gene: TRBV5-6; J gene: TRBJ1-1; CDR3 protein: CASSLGLGRWNTEAFF
clone size: .; V gene: TRBV6-6; J gene: TRBJ2-3; CDR3 protein: CASAGGGTDTQYF
clone size: .; V gene: TRBV27; J gene: TRBJ1-1; CDR3 protein: CASRLGQWGTEAFF
clone size: .; V gene: TRBV5-6; J gene: TRBJ2-3; CDR3 protein: CASSLGLGTDTQYF
clone size: once; V gene: TRBV5-1; J gene: TRBJ2-3; CDR3 protein: CASSWGQGWADTQYF
clone size: .; V gene: TRBV5-1; J gene: TRBJ1-2; CDR3 protein: CASSLVAGYYGYTF
clone size: .; V gene: TRBV19; J gene: TRBJ2-1; CDR3 protein: CASSPGTLYNEQFF
clone size: .; V gene: TRBV5-4; J gene: TRBJ2-7; CDR3 protein: CASSTPGLAAYEQYF
clone size: .; V gene: TRBV11-3; J gene: TRBJ2-5; CDR3 protein: CASSQGGKETQYF
clone size: .; V gene: TRBV7-8; J gene: TRBJ1-1; CDR3 protein: CASSLERQGRGTEAFF
clone size: .; V gene: TRBV15; J gene: TRBJ1-2; CDR3 protein: CATSQGYGYTF